These T cell receptor beta chains were read from a single sample in a study of identical twins. TCRdb processed the 5' RACE reads anew with MiXCR; each CDR3 protein has one entry. The data contain 600,000 to 700,000 distinct CDR3 sequences, 21% of them singletons. Separately, the same data were catalogued under a study of T cells expressing NK-cell markers.

The sequencing input was PBMCs. The receptors shown here come from a woman under 30 in good health. Each CDR3 is given with its conserved first and last residue. D genes are given only for firm matches. Size tells how often a clone was seen (once, few, many) or the class of an expanded clone, and some rows leave it out.

V	size	D	J	DNA	CDR3
TRBV5-1	few	NA	TRBJ2-7	TGTGCCAGCAGCTTGGGGACGGATTCCTACGAGCAGTACTTC	CASSLGTDSYEQYF
TRBV7-9	NA	NA	TRBJ2-7	TGTGCCAGCAGCTTAGTCGCGGGACGAACGTACGAGCAGTACTTC	CASSLVAGRTYEQYF
TRBV18	few	NA	TRBJ2-1	TGTGCCAGCTCCTCTGCCGTCTACCTCTCCAATGAGCAGTTCTTC	CASSSAVYLSNEQFF
TRBV15	few	NA	TRBJ2-1	TGTGCCACCAGCAGAGCCCACTCCCATGAGCAGTTCTTC	CATSRAHSHEQFF
TRBV6-1	few	NA	TRBJ2-1	TGTGCCAGCAGTGGGGCAGGGGGGTTAGGAGAGCAGTTCTTC	CASSGAGGLGEQFF
TRBV6-1	NA	NA	TRBJ2-1	TGTGCCAGCAGTCGGGAACAGAGGAAGCCTAACAATGAGCAGTTCTTC	CASSREQRKPNNEQFF
TRBV6-4	NA	TRBD1	TRBJ2-3	TGTGCCAGCAGCCGGGCCGTGACAGGGGGTGATACGCAGTATTTT	CASSRAVTGGDTQYF
TRBV5-6	NA	TRBD1	TRBJ1-1	TGTGCCAGCAGCTTGTGGGACAGAGATATGAACACTGAAGCTTTCTTT	CASSLWDRDMNTEAFF
TRBV5-1	NA	NA	TRBJ2-1	TGCGCCAGCAGCCCATACCCCGGGGGCGGCAATGAGCAGTTCTTC	CASSPYPGGGNEQFF
TRBV6-5	many	NA	TRBJ2-4	TGTGCCAGCAGTTACTCAGGACAAAGGGCCATTCAGTACTTC	CASSYSGQRAIQYF
TRBV19	few	NA	TRBJ1-1	TGTGCCAGTCTTGCGGGGATTTTAGCTTTCTTT	CASLAGILAFF
TRBV12-3/TRBV12-4	NA	NA	TRBJ2-7	TGTGCCAGCAGTCCACGGCGGACGTTGTTATACGAGCAGTACTTC	CASSPRRTLLYEQYF
TRBV18	few	NA	TRBJ2-6	TGTGCCAGCTCACCACCCTCAGGATCTGGGGCCAACGTCCTGACTTTC	CASSPPSGSGANVLTF
TRBV5-1	NA	NA	TRBJ2-2	TGCGCCAGCAGCAGGGCCGCTAACAGGGAGGGCACCGGGGAGCTGTTTTTT	CASSRAANREGTGELFF
TRBV7-2	few	NA	TRBJ2-2	TGTGCCAGCTACCCCCGCAAGGGGGGAACGAACACCGGGGAGCTGTTTTTT	CASYPRKGGTNTGELFF
TRBV4-3	NA	TRBD1	TRBJ2-5	TGCGCCAGCAGCCAAGAAGCGAGGACAGGGGTGACCCAGTACTTC	CASSQEARTGVTQYF
TRBV5-5	NA	NA	TRBJ2-2	TGTGCCAGCAGCTGGGACCTTGGCGGGGAGCTGTTTTTT	CASSWDLGGELFF
TRBV20-1	few	NA	TRBJ2-4	TGCAGTGCCAACAACCGACAGTTAGCCAAAAACATTCAGTACTTC	CSANNRQLAKNIQYF
TRBV6-5	many	NA	TRBJ1-2	TGTGCCAGCAGTACCCGGGGAGACTATGGCTACACCTTC	CASSTRGDYGYTF
TRBV12-3/TRBV12-4	NA	NA	TRBJ2-3	TGTGCCAGCGGTGTGATAGCGGTCGGCACAGATACGCAGTATTTT	CASGVIAVGTDTQYF
TRBV7-6	NA	NA	TRBJ2-7	TGTGCCAGCAGCCCCCGACAGACCCCCGAGCAGTACTTC	CASSPRQTPEQYF
TRBV12-3/TRBV12-4	many	NA	TRBJ2-7	TGTGCCAGCAGTTTTGACACCTACGAGCAGTACTTC	CASSFDTYEQYF
TRBV12-3/TRBV12-4	few	TRBD1	TRBJ1-1	TGTGCCAGCAGTTTGGCAGGGGGCGCGGGCACTGAAGCTTTCTTT	CASSLAGGAGTEAFF
TRBV29-1	NA	TRBD2	TRBJ2-1	TGCAGCGTTGAAGAGGGGACTAGCTGGAATGAGCAGTTCTTC	CSVEEGTSWNEQFF
TRBV10-3	NA	NA	TRBJ1-2	TGTGCCATCAATCAGGCTGGAGGGCCGGGCTACACCTTC	CAINQAGGPGYTF
TRBV20-1	few	NA	TRBJ2-1	TGCAGTGCTGGACCCCGGGGTAACAATGAGCAGTTCTTC	CSAGPRGNNEQFF
TRBV12-3/TRBV12-4	NA	NA	TRBJ2-5	TGTGCCAGCTGCCCCCTCTACCAAGAGACCCAGTACTTC	CASCPLYQETQYF
TRBV5-1	many	TRBD2	TRBJ2-1	TGCGCCAGCAGCTTGGGACTAGCGGGTTACAATGAGCAGTTCTTC	CASSLGLAGYNEQFF
TRBV3-1	many	NA	TRBJ1-6	TGTGCCAGCAGCCTTCAGGGGACCGTTGGGAATTCACCCCTCCACTTT	CASSLQGTVGNSPLHF
TRBV27	many	NA	TRBJ2-7	TGTGCCAGCAGGCCCGTTGGGGGCCGGTCCTACGAGCAGTACTTC	CASRPVGGRSYEQYF
TRBV20-1	NA	NA	TRBJ1-4	TGCAGTACCTTGAGGGGTCCAACTAATGAAAAACTGTTTTTT	CSTLRGPTNEKLFF
TRBV10-3	few	TRBD1	TRBJ2-1	TGTGCCACCGTAAGACAGGGTGTAGACAATGAGCAGTTCTTC	CATVRQGVDNEQFF
TRBV20-1	many	NA	TRBJ2-3	TGCAGTGCTAGCGGGCCAAGCACAGATACGCAGTATTTT	CSASGPSTDTQYF
TRBV12-3/TRBV12-4	NA	NA	TRBJ2-7	TGTGCCAGCAGTCTTCTGGGACCTGCCTACGAGCAGTACTTC	CASSLLGPAYEQYF
TRBV7-6	few	NA	TRBJ2-6	TGTGCCAGCAGCTTAGTTATAGGGTCCTTCTCTGGGGCCAACGTCCTGACTTTC	CASSLVIGSFSGANVLTF
TRBV29-1	few	TRBD2	TRBJ2-3	TGCAGCGTTGTAGCGGGGGGGCGCGATACGCAGTATTTT	CSVVAGGRDTQYF
TRBV12-3/TRBV12-4	few	TRBD1	TRBJ1-1	TGTGCCAGTAGATGGGACAGGTTGTACACTGAAGCTTTCTTT	CASRWDRLYTEAFF
TRBV5-1	NA	NA	TRBJ2-7	TGCGCCAGCAGCTTGGATCGGACAGATAAGTACGAGCAGTACTTC	CASSLDRTDKYEQYF
TRBV12-3/TRBV12-4	few	TRBD1	TRBJ2-5	TGTGCCAGCAGGAGACAGGGACAAGAGACCCAGTACTTC	CASRRQGQETQYF
TRBV6-4	NA	TRBD2	TRBJ2-1	TGTGCCAGCAGTGACAGGGCGGGGAGGGATGAGCAGTTCTTC	CASSDRAGRDEQFF
TRBV4-3	few	TRBD2	TRBJ2-1	TGCGCCAGCAGCCAAGAAGGACTAGCGGGAGGGCCTGGCAATGAGCAGTTCTTC	CASSQEGLAGGPGNEQFF
TRBV5-5	few	TRBD2	TRBJ2-1	TGTGCCAGCAGCCCATACCCGACTAGCTCCAATGAGCAGTTCTTC	CASSPYPTSSNEQFF
TRBV15	NA	NA	TRBJ1-5	TGTGCCACCAGCAGAGATCTTGCCATAAATCAGCCCCAGCATTTT	CATSRDLAINQPQHF
TRBV5-1	few	NA	TRBJ1-1	TGCGCCCGCGCGGGTTCGGTTGAAGCTTTCTTT	CARAGSVEAFF
TRBV11-2	NA	TRBD2	TRBJ2-2	TGTGCCAGCAGCCCCGGACTAGCGGGAGTGGTGAACACCGGGGAGCTGTTTTTT	CASSPGLAGVVNTGELFF